What follows describes a single T cell receptor beta chain. A 5'RACE reaction primed in the constant segment made cDNA libraries of TCR alpha and TCR beta, and these carried sample barcodes and UMIs. TCRdb called the 5' RACE reads again in MiXCR, with one record for every CDR3 protein. The table lists approximately 450,000 distinct CDR3 sequences, 15% to 20% of them singletons. This entry comes from a study of T-cell memory formation after mild COVID-19. The germline V gene encodes CDR1 DFQATT and CDR2 SNEGSKA (reference sequence). The CDR3 totals 13 residues. V was trimmed by 4 bases and J by 3 bases, leaving 12 bases between them.

The rearrangement links TRBV20-1 to TRBJ1-2, with a weak D call TRBD1 (6 bases). The sequence was collected from an adult woman who had mild COVID-19 (a few samples of this study predate the infection). Cell type and time point are not known. The sequenced sample consisted of PBMCs or a T cell subset sorted from them (not recorded which). Here the CDR3 reads CSAIPQGDYGYTF. The CDR3 DNA sequence: TGCAGTGCTATCCCACAGGGAGACTATGGCTACACCTTC.